The clone carrying this T cell receptor beta chain was detected ten times or more. The data belong to a study of T cells in Graves' hyperthyroidism and ophthalmopathy. The V gene end was trimmed by 3 bases and the J gene end by 2 bases; junction bases not matched to a gene: 8. Germline V gene data show CDR1 as SGHTA and CDR2 as FQGNSA. The CDR3 is 17 amino acids. Pregnant or lactating patients were excluded, as were those with uncontrolled infection or other autoimmune disease. TCR beta CDR3 sequences were amplified from RNA transcripts. In the first-round RT-PCR of the TCR CDR3, the HTBI primer set was used. TCRdb independently ran MiXCR on the multiplex PCR reads; one entry per CDR3 protein. This sample carries about 640,000 distinct CDR3 sequences, around 13% of them seen once, and the ten largest clones take around 12%.

Sequencing input: blood. The chain uses TRBV7-2 and TRBJ2-1, with 9 bases matching TRBD2. The sequence was obtained from a woman aged 45-59 years with Graves' ophthalmopathy. Here the CDR3 DNA reads TGTGCCAGCAGCTTTTCCCTAGCGGGAATCCCCTACAATGAGCAGTTCTTC. Translated, it gives CASSFSLAGIPYNEQFF.